Below are 23 T cell receptor beta chains sequenced from a single sample in a study of cytomegalovirus exposure and HLA in healthy donors. Primers included in the PCR were 60 Vbeta and 13 Jbeta primers. Repertoires were generated with immunoSEQ multiplex PCR, while TCRdb's copy carries only in-frame clones and drops some. Among more than 150,000 clones listed, 70% to 80% were seen once. The sequenced sample consisted of PBMCs. The receptors here all came from a girl aged 10-17 years in good health and CMV-seropositive.

The rearrangement uses TRBV10-1 and TRBJ2-5; 9 bases agree with TRBD2. This CDR3 has 16 residues. With V trimmed by 5 bases and J by 2 bases, 9 bases remained unmatched. The germline gives CDR1 WNHNN, CDR2 SYGVQD (reference sequence). The CDR3 DNA reads as TGCGCCAGCAGTCCCGGTCTAGCGGGAAAACAAGAGACCCAGTACTTC. This translates into CASSPGLAGKQETQYF.

The V and J genes are TRBV4-2 and TRBJ1-4, with 7 bases fitting TRBD1. CDR3 size: 16 residues. V dropped 3 bases and J dropped 0; count of bases not matched to a gene: 4. From germline, CDR1 is LGHNA and CDR2 YNFKEQ. The CDR3 protein is CASSQGQIATNEKLFF. The CDR3 coding sequence is TGTGCCAGCAGCCAGGGACAGATTGCAACTAATGAAAAACTGTTTTTT.

CDR3 DNA sequence: TGTGCCCGAAGCAGTAGCGGGGGACAAGAGACCCAGTACTTC. Residues: CARSSSGGQETQYF. This chain joins TRBV6-1 and TRBJ2-5, with TRBD2 matching 9 bases. V shed 11 bases and J 2 bases; nucleotides not matched to a gene: 9. The CDR3 runs to 14 residues. The germline V gene has CDR1 MNHNS and CDR2 SASEGT.

The rearrangement joins TRBV10-2 to TRBJ2-3; TRBD2 aligns across 14 bases. Germline CDR1 is WSHSY and CDR2 is SAAADI. V was clipped by 9 bases and J by 4 bases; unmatched bases: 6. The length of the CDR3 is 15 residues. In DNA form, the CDR3 reads TGCGCCAGTGAGACTAGCGGGGGGGCTGCAGATACGCAGTATTTT. Protein sequence: CASETSGGAADTQYF.

The chain is built from TRBV27 and TRBJ1-2; D is ambiguous. Trimming pared 2 bases from V and 4 bases from J, leaving 8 bases between. Germline assignment: CDR1 MNHEY and CDR2 SMNVEV (reference sequence). The CDR3 runs to 13 residues. The CDR3 DNA sequence: TGTGCCAGCAGTTTAGGGCAGGCCTATGGCTACACCTTC. It translates to CASSLGQAYGYTF.

CDR3 DNA: TGTGCCAGCAGCAGCGGGACTAACTATGGCTACACCTTC. Translated: CASSSGTNYGYTF. The rearrangement uses TRBV11-2 and TRBJ1-2; no reliable D call. Trimming left V 5 bases short and J 0 bases short, with 7 bases between. This CDR3 region has 13 residues. Germline loops: CDR1 SGHAT, CDR2 FQNNGV.

This chain connects TRBV10-3 to TRBJ1-5, with D possibly matching TRBD1 (5 bases). V was shortened by 11 bases and J by 2 bases, with 16 bases between the two germline ends. This CDR3 comprises 14 residues. Germline CDR1 ENHRY, CDR2 SYGVKD. CDR3 DNA sequence: TGTGCCGCCGGGGGTCTCGAGGGCAATCAGCCCCAGCATTTT. Translating it yields CAAGGLEGNQPQHF.

This sequence joins TRBV7-5 and TRBJ1-5. TRBV7-5 is marked as a pseudogene. The CDR3 totals 17 residues. The CDR3 DNA is TGTGCCAGAAATCGGCGTGGGCAGAAGACCCTCGGGAAGCCCCAGCATTTT. Amino acid sequence: CARNRRGQKTLGKPQHF.

This clone was seen only a few times. The chain joins TRBV14 to TRBJ2-3; 9 bases match TRBD2. In germline, CDR1 is SGHDN, CDR2 FVKESK. With V trimmed by 4 bases and J by 3 bases, 5 bases remained unmatched. This CDR3 is 15 amino acids long. The CDR3 reads CASSPGLAVTDTQYF. The CDR3 DNA sequence: TGTGCCAGCAGCCCGGGACTAGCAGTGACAGATACGCAGTATTTT.

This chain connects TRBV5-4 to TRBJ1-1, with TRBD1 as a possible D gene (5 bases). The CDR3 is 15 residues long. V was trimmed by 9 bases and J by 1 base, leaving 19 bases between them. Per germline, CDR1 SGHNT and CDR2 YYREEE (reference sequence). The CDR3 reads CATTTQGGQNTEAFF. In nucleotides, the CDR3 is TGTGCCACCACTACCCAGGGCGGTCAGAACACTGAAGCTTTCTTT.

The CDR3 loop reads CASRAGGPGTGELFF. The CDR3 nucleotides are TGTGCCAGCAGAGCGGGGGGGCCAGGCACCGGGGAGCTGTTTTTT. V usage is TRBV5-4 and J usage is TRBJ2-2; the match to TRBD2 covers 10 bases. CDR3 length: 15 amino acids. V trimming: 5 bases; J trimming: 4 bases; junction bases outside the gene matches: 5. Looked up from germline, CDR1 is SGHNT and CDR2 is YYREEE (reference sequence).

V gene TRBV27 combines with J gene TRBJ2-5; 9 nucleotides align to TRBD2. The V gene end was trimmed by 6 bases and the J gene end by 5 bases; junction bases not matched to a gene: 7. The CDR3 covers 14 residues. The germline CDR1 and CDR2 sequences are MNHEY and SMNVEV (reference sequence). CDR3 coding DNA: TGTGCCAGCAGCTTAGCGGGGGCCCGCGAGACCCAGTACTTC. Translated, it gives CASSLAGARETQYF.

V gene TRBV14 combines with J gene TRBJ2-7; no firm D call. V was clipped by 1 base and J by 5 bases, with 18 bases between them. This CDR3 is built from 16 residues. The V gene's germline CDR1 is SGHDN and CDR2 FVKESK. The CDR3 sequence: CASSQGRSYWSDEQYF. DNA for the CDR3: TGTGCCAGCAGCCAAGGTCGTAGCTACTGGTCCGACGAGCAGTACTTC.

The table lists this clone with a count of one. V is TRBV6-5 and J is TRBJ1-2; D is ambiguous. Germline V gene lookup returns CDR1 MNHEY and CDR2 SVGAGI. With 2 bases removed from V and 4 bases from J, the gap between germline ends came to 8 bases. CDR3 length: 13 amino acids. The CDR3 DNA is TGTGCCAGCAGTTACACACAGATCTATGGCTACACCTTC. It is translated as CASSYTQIYGYTF.

The rearrangement links TRBV6-1 to TRBJ2-5; no clear D gene. Per germline, CDR1 MNHNS and CDR2 SASEGT. V was shortened by 7 bases and J by 3 bases, with 3 bases between the two germline ends. There are 10 residues in the CDR3. CDR3 protein: CASTEETQYF. In nucleotides, the CDR3 is TGTGCCAGCACCGAAGAGACCCAGTACTTC.

This clone is a singleton in its sample. The chain recombines TRBV7-2 with TRBJ1-1, with D perhaps matching TRBD1 (6 bases). The CDR3 consists of 14 residues. Germline V CDR1 and CDR2: SGHTA, FQGNSA. Trimming left V 5 bases short and J 5 bases short, with 15 bases between. The CDR3 spells CASSPWPRGTEAFF. In DNA, the CDR3 is TGTGCCAGCAGCCCGTGGCCCAGGGGTACTGAAGCTTTCTTT.

The V gene is TRBV4-3, the J gene TRBJ1-1, with D possibly matching TRBD1 (5 bases). Trimming cost V 0 bases and J 1 base, with 18 bases left between them. This CDR3 has 18 residues. Germline V gives CDR1 LGHNA, CDR2 YSLEER. The CDR3 nucleotides read TGCGCCAGCAGCCAAGAGGGGGGGGGAGCGGGGGGGAACACTGAAGCTTTCTTT. As protein: CASSQEGGGAGGNTEAFF.

The chain carries TRBV4-3 and TRBJ2-3; 10 bases align to TRBD2. V lost 0 bases to trimming and J lost 0 bases; unmatched junction nucleotides: 0. The germline V gene has CDR1 LGHNA and CDR2 YSLEER. This CDR3 region has 16 residues. The CDR3 coding sequence is TGCGCCAGCAGCCAAGAGACTAGCGGGAGCACAGATACGCAGTATTTT. Translated: CASSQETSGSTDTQYF.

The genes are TRBV10-3 and TRBJ2-1; 12 nucleotides match TRBD2. The CDR3 sequence is 14 residues long. V lost 5 bases to trimming and J lost 7 bases; unmatched junction nucleotides: 3. The germline CDR1 and CDR2 sequences are ENHRY and SYGVKD. Here the CDR3 DNA reads TGTGCCATCAGTCCCGGACTAGCGGGGAATGAGCAGTTCTTC. This sequence encodes CAISPGLAGNEQFF.

The chain employs TRBV27 and TRBJ2-5; 11 bases align to TRBD2. The V and J ends lost 0 bases and 4 bases, in that order; junction bases with no gene match: 7. Germline V gene lookup returns CDR1 MNHEY and CDR2 SMNVEV (reference sequence). The CDR3 has 17 amino acids. CDR3 DNA sequence: TGTGCCAGCAGTTTATCTCCGGGACTAGCGGCCTCAGAGACCCAGTACTTC. This gives the protein CASSLSPGLAASETQYF.

This CDR3 reads CASSLMPTGVSPLHF. The CDR3 DNA sequence: TGTGCCAGCAGCTTAATGCCGACAGGGGTTTCACCCCTCCACTTT. This chain links TRBV7-2 with TRBJ1-6; 8 nucleotides align to TRBD1. This CDR3 has 15 amino acids. The J segment lost 9 bases and the V segment lost 2 bases, leaving 6 bases of the junction unmatched. CDR1 and CDR2 from the germline V gene are SGHTA and FQGNSA.

The CDR3 loop is CASSLSPSGGQTQYF. The CDR3 DNA reads as TGTGCCAGCAGCTTAAGCCCTAGCGGGGGGCAGACCCAGTACTTC. This chain joins TRBV11-3 and TRBJ2-5; TRBD2 aligns across 11 bases. V trimming: 2 bases; J trimming: 6 bases; junction bases outside the gene matches: 5. The CDR3 extends over 15 amino acids. Germline CDR1 is SGHNT and CDR2 is YENEEA.

V usage is TRBV4-3 and J usage is TRBJ2-5; TRBD2 matches at 8 bases. Germline lookup yields CDR1 LGHNA and CDR2 YSLEER. V dropped 0 bases and J dropped 1; count of bases not matched to a gene: 7. This CDR3 spans 17 amino acids. The CDR3 region has the DNA TGCGCCAGCAGCCAAGATGGCCCTAGCGGGTCCCAAGAGACCCAGTACTTC. Its translation is CASSQDGPSGSQETQYF.